The next 14 T cell receptor beta chains were all read from a single sample in a study of human T cells and chemical hapten exposure. TCRdb reanalysed the RACE reads using MiXCR and keeps one entry per CDR3 protein. The sample has around 77,000 distinct CDR3 sequences; 9.8% are singletons. As for time point: patch test 1, 2 weeks after DPC sensitization. This sample's treatment: therapeutic diphenylcyclopropenone sensitization with weekly scalp DPC. This specimen consisted of whole blood, obtained in connection with sensitization to the hapten diphenylcyclopropenone (DPC). The receptors shown here come from a woman aged 40 to 49 with alopecia areata. Some clones in this sample may be carry-over from other donors' samples.

The V gene is TRBV7-2, the J gene TRBJ2-1; D is undetermined. The V end was cut by 4 bases, the J end by 6 bases, with 10 bases between. CDR3 length equals 13 residues. Germline CDR1 and CDR2: SGHTA and FQGNSA. CDR3 sequence (DNA): TGTGCCAGCAGCTCCCTCTTGGTCAATGAGCAGTTCTTC. Translation: CASSSLLVNEQFF.

Ten or more counts support this clonotype. As DNA, the CDR3 is TGCAGCGTTAAACAGGGGTTGAACTATGGCTACACCTTC. This sequence encodes CSVKQGLNYGYTF. The chain joins TRBV29-1 to TRBJ1-2; 7 positions agree with TRBD1. J lost 2 bases, V lost 5 bases, and 5 bases had no gene match. This CDR3 has 13 residues. Germline CDR1 SQVTM, CDR2 ANQGSEA.

This clonotype has ten or more counts. The rearrangement joins TRBV30 to TRBJ1-6; D gene ambiguous. With 1 base removed from V and 9 bases from J, the gap between germline ends came to 16 bases. Looked up from germline, CDR1 is GTSNPN and CDR2 is SVGIG (reference sequence). The CDR3 has 15 residues. CDR3 sequence (DNA): TGTGCCTGGAGTGGGCACCCGTTCAACCTTTCACCCCTCCACTTT. Its protein is CAWSGHPFNLSPLHF.

This clonotype has only a few counts. The rearrangement uses TRBV2 and TRBJ1-2, with D possibly TRBD1 on 6 matching bases. Germline CDR1 and CDR2: SNHLY and FYNNEI. The CDR3 is 13 amino acids. Trimming shortened V by 4 bases and J by 6 bases, and 12 bases separated the two germline ends. The CDR3 region is CASSARDNNGYTF. In DNA form, the CDR3 reads TGTGCCAGCAGTGCCCGGGACAATAATGGCTACACCTTC.

Many counts were recorded for this clonotype. The chain links TRBV28 to TRBJ2-7; TRBD1 agrees at 7 bases. The CDR3 extends over 14 amino acids. V was pared by 3 bases and J by 3 bases, with 5 bases of the junction left unmatched. Per the germline V gene, CDR1 is MDHEN and CDR2 is SYDVKM. CDR3 bases: TGTGCCAGCAGTTTCACCTACAGGGGCTACGAGCAGTACTTC. Translating gives CASSFTYRGYEQYF.

This clonotype occurred many times. The CDR3 sequence is CASYPGPAWGGELFF. DNA for the CDR3: TGTGCCAGCTACCCGGGGCCAGCATGGGGCGGGGAGCTGTTTTTT. J is TRBJ2-2 and V is TRBV2; possibly TRBD1 or TRBD2 for D (5 bases each). Germline loops: CDR1 SNHLY, CDR2 FYNNEI. CDR3 length equals 15 residues. With 8 bases removed from V and 7 bases from J, the gap between germline ends came to 20 bases.

The chain has TRBV28 and TRBJ2-2; D unclear. Germline loops: CDR1 MDHEN, CDR2 SYDVKM. Trimming shortened V by 4 bases and J by 6 bases, and 3 bases separated the two germline ends. The CDR3 totals 11 residues. CDR3 nucleotide sequence: TGTGCCAGCAGTTCAGCCGGGGAGCTGTTTTTT. The encoded protein is CASSSAGELFF.

This clonotype was seen ten or more times. This chain links TRBV4-3 with TRBJ2-1, with 8 nucleotides matching TRBD2. Trimming at V came to 3 bases and at J to 4 bases, leaving 2 bases not matched to a gene. The CDR3 is 14 amino acids. Germline lookup yields CDR1 LGHNA and CDR2 YSLEER. The DNA for the CDR3 is TGCGCCAGCAGCCAGGGCGGGGGGTACAATGAGCAGTTCTTC. This sequence encodes CASSQGGGYNEQFF.

This clonotype has only a few counts. This chain joins TRBV6-2 or TRBV6-3 and TRBJ2-1, with 9 positions matching TRBD2. CDR3 size: 18 residues. Trimming at V came to 2 bases and at J to 0 bases, leaving 8 bases not matched to a gene. Germline V gene lookup returns CDR1 MNHEY and CDR2 SVGEGT. The CDR3 loop reads CASSYPYSGRSSYNEQFF. CDR3 nucleotide sequence: TGTGCCAGCAGTTACCCCTATAGCGGGAGAAGCTCCTACAATGAGCAGTTCTTC.

This clonotype was counted many times. The V call is TRBV20-1, the J call TRBJ2-7, with 11 bases fitting TRBD1. This CDR3 has 15 residues. Germline CDR1 DFQATT, CDR2 SNEGSKA (reference sequence). V was clipped by 2 bases and J by 4 bases; unmatched bases: 7. CDR3 sequence: CSARPPGQGVYEQYF. DNA of the CDR3: TGCAGTGCTAGACCCCCGGGACAGGGGGTTTACGAGCAGTACTTC.

This clonotype has a count of ten or more. The rearrangement joins TRBV5-1 to TRBJ2-3, with 7 positions matching TRBD1. With V trimmed by 5 bases and J by 0 bases, 6 bases remained unmatched. The germline V gene has CDR1 SGHRS and CDR2 YFSETQ. The CDR3 has 15 amino acids. The DNA for the CDR3 is TGCGCCAGCAGTCCCACGGGACAGAGCACAGATACGCAGTATTTT. As protein: CASSPTGQSTDTQYF.

V usage is TRBV10-3 and J usage is TRBJ1-1; TRBD1 aligns across 9 bases. Trimming took 10 bases from V and 10 from J; bases not matched to a gene: 7. Looked up from germline, CDR1 is ENHRY and CDR2 is SYGVKD. The CDR3 is 11 residues long. The CDR3 DNA sequence: TGTGCCAGCCGACAGGGGGGAGTAGCTTTCTTT. Its protein is CASRQGGVAFF.

The chain recombines TRBV12-3 or TRBV12-4 with TRBJ1-5; the D is unclear. V was clipped by 6 bases and J by 5 bases, with 8 bases between them. The length of the CDR3 is 12 residues. CDR3 region: CASSPLDQPQHF. For the CDR3, the DNA is TGTGCCAGCAGCCCCCTGGATCAGCCCCAGCATTTT.

This clonotype was recorded at least ten times. The chain has TRBV7-9 and TRBJ1-1, with a tentative D call TRBD1 (6 bases). CDR1 and CDR2 from the germline V gene are SEHNR and FQNEAQ (reference sequence). The germline V and J ends were trimmed by 2 bases and 0 bases, with 13 bases remaining between them. There are 16 residues in the CDR3. CDR3 region: CASSLMGQGLNTEAFF. As DNA, the CDR3 is TGTGCCAGCAGCTTAATGGGCCAGGGGTTGAACACTGAAGCTTTCTTT.